The following is a T cell receptor beta chain sequence with its context. Authors' data handling: Amplified reference gene primers provided the basis for estimating nucleated cell counts. The protocol was immunoSEQ multiplex PCR, while the TCRdb copy is restricted to in-frame clones and leaves out a portion. That table gives V, J and clone size, and the DNA gave D and trimming. The data contain roughly 80,000 clones, 70% to 90% of them seen just once; the ten biggest clones take up roughly 3%. Trimming at V came to 0 bases and at J to 2 bases, leaving 7 bases not matched to a gene. The CDR3 is 16 amino acids. Germline V lookup: CDR1 MNHEY, CDR2 SVGAGI. The sample is drawn from a study of blood T cell repertoires in COVID-19. Study in general: The study drew acute and convalescent COVID-19 samples from the United States, Italy and Spain. PBMCs, B-cell-depleted T cells, or T cells provided the cDNA or gDNA that made up the material.

Material for sequencing was peripheral blood. The source of this sequence is a woman of 80 years or more with acute or convalescent COVID-19. V and J are TRBV6-5 and TRBJ2-7; 7 nucleotides agree with TRBD2. CDR3 region: CASSYSATSRTYEQYF. The CDR3 DNA sequence: TGTGCCAGCAGTTACTCGGCGACTAGCAGAACCTACGAGCAGTACTTC.